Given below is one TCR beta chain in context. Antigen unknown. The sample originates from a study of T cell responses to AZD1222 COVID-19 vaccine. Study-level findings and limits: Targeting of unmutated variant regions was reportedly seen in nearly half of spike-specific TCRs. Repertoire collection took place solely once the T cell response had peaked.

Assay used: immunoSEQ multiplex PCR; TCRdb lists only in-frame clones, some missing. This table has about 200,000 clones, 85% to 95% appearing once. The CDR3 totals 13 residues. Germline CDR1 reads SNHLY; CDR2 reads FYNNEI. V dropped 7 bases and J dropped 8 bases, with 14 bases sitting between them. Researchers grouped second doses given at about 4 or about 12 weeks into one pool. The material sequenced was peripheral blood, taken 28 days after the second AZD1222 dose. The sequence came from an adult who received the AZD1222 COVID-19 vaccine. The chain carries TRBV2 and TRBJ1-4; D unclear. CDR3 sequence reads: CASTNRGREKLFF. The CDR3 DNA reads TGTGCCAGCACAAACAGAGGGCGCGAAAAACTGTTTTTT.